The 10 T cell receptor beta chains below all came from one sample that was sequenced in a study of blood T cell repertoires in COVID-19. Assay: immunoSEQ multiplex PCR; the TCRdb copy retains only in-frame clones and omits some. There are over 300,000 clones in the sample; approximately 85% occur only once, and roughly 7.8% lies in the top ten. The specimen sequenced was peripheral blood. These receptors came from a human donor in a cohort sampled during active COVID-19.

The V and J genes are TRBV20-1 and TRBJ1-2; maybe TRBD1 (5 bases). CDR1 and CDR2 (germline): DFQATT, SNEGSKA (reference sequence). The germline V and J ends were trimmed by 7 bases and 2 bases, with 8 bases remaining between them. The CDR3 runs to 11 residues. The CDR3 coding sequence is TGCAGTGGGGCAGGGAACTATGGCTACACCTTC. Translation gives CSGAGNYGYTF.

CDR3 amino acids: CASSPGQGLSNTEAFF. Written as DNA, the CDR3 is TGTGCCAGCAGCCCAGGGCAGGGGTTGAGTAACACTGAAGCTTTCTTT. V and J are TRBV7-3 and TRBJ1-1; perhaps TRBD1 as D (6 bases). From germline, CDR1 is SGHTA and CDR2 FQGTGA. The CDR3 runs to 16 residues. V dropped 5 bases and J dropped 2 bases, with 18 bases sitting between them.

The V and J genes are TRBV5-1 and TRBJ1-5; 9 bases agree with TRBD1. This CDR3 is 15 amino acids long. Trimming cost V 2 bases and J 5 bases; bases outside gene matches: 5. Germline lookup yields CDR1 SGHRS and CDR2 YFSETQ. This CDR3 reads CASSFTTGGDQPQHF. The CDR3 DNA is TGCGCCAGCAGCTTCACCACAGGGGGCGATCAGCCCCAGCATTTT.

The chain carries TRBV19 and TRBJ2-1, with D perhaps TRBD2 (7 bases). This CDR3 region has 16 residues. The germline V gene encodes CDR1 LNHDA and CDR2 SQIVND (reference sequence). The V end was cut by 7 bases, the J end by 0 bases, with 16 bases between. The CDR3 DNA sequence: TGTGCCAGTACCCGGCGGGGGCCGGGCTCCTACAATGAGCAGTTCTTC. It specifies CASTRRGPGSYNEQFF.

The gene calls are TRBV6-5 and TRBJ1-1; possibly TRBD1 for D (6 bases). The CDR3 contains 14 residues. Germline CDR1 MNHEY, CDR2 SVGAGI. Trimming took off 7 bases at V and 4 bases at J, with 16 bases between the two ends. CDR3 bases: TGTGCCAGCACCGGCCAGGGGAGGGTCACTGAAGCTTTCTTT. Encoded protein: CASTGQGRVTEAFF.

The chain has TRBV24-1 and TRBJ1-6, with D uncertain. Per germline, CDR1 KGHDR and CDR2 SFDVKD. The CDR3 extends over 20 amino acids. The V end lost 1 base, the J end lost 0 bases, and 18 bases lay between the germline ends. The CDR3 spells CATSDLPDNSSSSYNSPLHF. The CDR3 nucleotides are TGTGCCACCAGTGATTTACCCGATAACTCCTCGAGCTCCTATAATTCACCCCTCCACTTT.

The rearrangement uses TRBV5-1 and TRBJ1-1, with 7 bases that match TRBD1. Germline V gene lookup returns CDR1 SGHRS and CDR2 YFSETQ. The CDR3 spans 15 residues. The V segment lost 4 bases and the J segment 1 base; nucleotides outside the gene matches: 7. The CDR3 DNA reads TGCGCCAGCAGCCCGGGACAGCGACAGAACACTGAAGCTTTCTTT. Its translation: CASSPGQRQNTEAFF.

The J gene is TRBJ2-2, the V gene TRBV27; 8 bases match TRBD1. CDR3 size: 15 residues. V was pared by 4 bases and J by 7 bases, with 8 bases of the junction left unmatched. The germline gives CDR1 MNHEY, CDR2 SMNVEV (reference sequence). In DNA form, the CDR3 reads TGTGCCAGCAGTTCGTCAGGGGGCTGGGGCGGGGAGCTGTTTTTT. This translates into CASSSSGGWGGELFF.

The chain couples TRBV6-1 to TRBJ1-1, with 9 positions matching TRBD1. The CDR3 sequence is 16 residues long. Germline V gives CDR1 MNHNS, CDR2 SASEGT. The J segment lost 11 bases and the V segment lost 1 base, leaving 14 bases of the junction unmatched. The chain's CDR3 is CASSEVPSGTGKEAFF. Written as DNA, the CDR3 is TGTGCCAGCAGTGAAGTTCCCTCCGGGACAGGGAAGGAGGCTTTCTTT.

CDR3 DNA sequence: TGTGCCAGCAGCGTTCGGACAGGTGAGCCAGATACGCAGTATTTT. This encodes CASSVRTGEPDTQYF. This chain links TRBV9 with TRBJ2-3; 7 bases line up with TRBD1. The germline V gene has CDR1 SGDLS and CDR2 YYNGEE. The V gene end was trimmed by 2 bases and the J gene end by 4 bases; junction bases not matched to a gene: 7. This CDR3 spans 15 amino acids.